This T cell receptor beta chain derives from a study of blood T cell repertoires in COVID-19. Original processing notes: Amplification of reference gene primers was used by the study to estimate nucleated cell counts. Libraries were prepared by immunoSEQ multiplex PCR; TCRdb keeps only in-frame clonotypes and omits some of them. V, J and clone size reflect that table, while D and trimming were determined from the DNA. The sample yields 75,000 to 85,000 clones, approximately 88% seen once. Germline lookup yields CDR1 KGHSH and CDR2 LQKENI. This CDR3 comprises 14 residues. Losses at the gene ends were 2 bases for V and 4 bases for J; bases not matched to a gene: 4.

This clonotype was obtained from a human donor in a cohort sampled during active COVID-19. Sequenced: peripheral blood. The genes are TRBV18 and TRBJ2-7, with 8 bases fitting TRBD2. The CDR3 region has the DNA TGTGCCAGCTCACCAGGTAGCGGGACTTACGAGCAGTACTTC. Its translation: CASSPGSGTYEQYF.